The 5 T cell receptor beta chains below come from one sample, sequenced in a study of cytomegalovirus exposure and HLA in healthy donors. The PCR ran on 60 Vbeta and 13 Jbeta primers. The protocol was immunoSEQ multiplex PCR, while the TCRdb copy is restricted to in-frame clones and leaves out a portion. The repertoire includes 95,000 to 150,000 clones, approximately 80% of them detected once, and under 0.3% sits in the top ten. The sequencing input was PBMCs. These receptors were taken from a man over 45 in good health and CMV-seronegative.

This clone was seen only a few times. V gene TRBV4-2 combines with J gene TRBJ1-5, with D uncertain. Trimming took 0 bases from V and 5 from J, leaving 14 bases between them. This CDR3 has 16 residues. From germline, CDR1 is LGHNA and CDR2 YNFKEQ. The CDR3 DNA reads TGTGCCAGCAGCCAAGAAAGGGAGGCAGGATATCAGCCCCAGCATTTT. This codes for CASSQEREAGYQPQHF.

This clone was recorded only once. This chain links TRBV6-5 with TRBJ2-7; TRBD1 agrees at 11 bases. The germline CDR1 and CDR2 sequences are MNHEY and SVGAGI. The trim removed 4 bases at V and 7 bases at J, leaving 6 bases unmatched. CDR3 length equals 14 residues. The CDR3 spells CASSSDRGLGEQYF. CDR3 in DNA: TGTGCCAGCAGTTCGGACAGGGGGCTTGGAGAGCAGTACTTC.

The chain combines TRBV19 with TRBJ1-5; TRBD1 agrees at 8 bases. This CDR3 contains 14 residues. V gave up 5 bases and J gave up 7 bases; unmatched junction bases: 7. Per germline, CDR1 LNHDA and CDR2 SQIVND (reference sequence). CDR3 coding DNA: TGTGCCAGTAGTCCCGGACAGGGCTACCAGCCCCAGCATTTT. Its protein is CASSPGQGYQPQHF.

This clone was detected only a few times. This rearrangement joins TRBV2 to TRBJ1-1; D not resolved. Germline CDR1 SNHLY, CDR2 FYNNEI. CDR3 length: 17 residues. The germline V and J ends were trimmed by 7 bases and 1 base, with 22 bases remaining between them. The CDR3 spells CASNPLAIAGRNTEAFF. CDR3 nucleotides: TGTGCCAGCAATCCGCTCGCGATAGCGGGTCGGAACACTGAAGCTTTCTTT.

The chain couples TRBV10-3 to TRBJ2-1, with 14 nucleotides matching TRBD2. Germline values: CDR1 ENHRY, CDR2 SYGVKD. The CDR3 sequence is 18 residues long. V lost 4 bases and J lost 0; bases outside the gene matches: 5. CDR3: CAISGVGTSGSSYNEQFF. CDR3 nucleotide sequence: TGTGCCATCAGTGGCGTGGGGACTAGCGGGAGCTCCTACAATGAGCAGTTCTTC.